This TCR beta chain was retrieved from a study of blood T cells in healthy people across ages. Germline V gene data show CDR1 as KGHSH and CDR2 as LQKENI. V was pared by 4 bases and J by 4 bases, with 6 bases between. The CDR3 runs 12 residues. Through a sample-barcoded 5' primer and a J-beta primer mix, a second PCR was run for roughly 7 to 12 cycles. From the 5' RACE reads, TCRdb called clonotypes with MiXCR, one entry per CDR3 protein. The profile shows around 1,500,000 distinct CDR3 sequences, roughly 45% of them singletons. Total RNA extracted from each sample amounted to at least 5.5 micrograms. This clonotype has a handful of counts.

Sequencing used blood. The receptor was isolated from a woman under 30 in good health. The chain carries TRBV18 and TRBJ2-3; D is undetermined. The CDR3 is CASSQRPDTQYF. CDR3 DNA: TGTGCCAGCTCACAGCGACCAGATACGCAGTATTTT.